This T cell receptor (beta chain) derives from a study of T cell repertoires in cytomegalovirus infection. For the study at large: Based on public TCR beta signatures, there were indications of CMV infection and of a matching HLA type.

Remarks on this clonotype: Its antigen is as yet unknown. Sequence at one end of the junction differs from germline and may be a read error.

Germline CDR1 reads MGHRA; CDR2 reads YSYEKL. This CDR3 has 16 amino acids. TCRdb used MiXCR to reprocess the reads, holding one entry per CDR3 protein. The data show tens of thousands of distinct CDR3 sequences, with roughly half seen just once and roughly 93% held by the top ten. This specimen was CD8+ T cells from cultured PBMCs, taken from culture after CMV antigen stimulation. The clonotype was recovered from a human donor in good health (CMV status not recorded). Some clones in this sample may be carry-over from other donors' samples. The chain carries TRBV4-1 and TRBJ2-3; D perhaps matches TRBD2 (7 bases). The CDR3 here is CASSQYGRGATDTQYF. CDR3 in DNA: TGTGCCAGCAGCCAATATGGCCGGGGGGCTACAGATACGCAGTATTTT.